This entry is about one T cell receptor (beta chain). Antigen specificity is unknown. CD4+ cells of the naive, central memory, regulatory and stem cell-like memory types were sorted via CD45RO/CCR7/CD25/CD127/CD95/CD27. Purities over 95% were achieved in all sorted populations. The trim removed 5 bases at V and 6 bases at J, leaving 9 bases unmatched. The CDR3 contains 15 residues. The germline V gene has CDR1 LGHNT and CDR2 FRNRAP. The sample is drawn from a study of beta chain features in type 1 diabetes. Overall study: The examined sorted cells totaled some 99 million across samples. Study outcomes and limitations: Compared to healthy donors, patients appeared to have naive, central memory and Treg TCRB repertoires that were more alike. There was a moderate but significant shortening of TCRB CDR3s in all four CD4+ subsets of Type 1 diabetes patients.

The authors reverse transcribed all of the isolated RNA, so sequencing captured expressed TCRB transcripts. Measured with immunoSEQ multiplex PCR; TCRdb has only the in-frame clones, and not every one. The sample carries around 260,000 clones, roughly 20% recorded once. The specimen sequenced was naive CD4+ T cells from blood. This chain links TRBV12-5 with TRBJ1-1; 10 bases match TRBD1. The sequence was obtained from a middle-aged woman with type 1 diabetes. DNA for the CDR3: TGTGCTAGTGGTCCCGGACAGGGGGTCGGGGCTGAAGCTTTCTTT. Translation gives CASGPGQGVGAEAFF.